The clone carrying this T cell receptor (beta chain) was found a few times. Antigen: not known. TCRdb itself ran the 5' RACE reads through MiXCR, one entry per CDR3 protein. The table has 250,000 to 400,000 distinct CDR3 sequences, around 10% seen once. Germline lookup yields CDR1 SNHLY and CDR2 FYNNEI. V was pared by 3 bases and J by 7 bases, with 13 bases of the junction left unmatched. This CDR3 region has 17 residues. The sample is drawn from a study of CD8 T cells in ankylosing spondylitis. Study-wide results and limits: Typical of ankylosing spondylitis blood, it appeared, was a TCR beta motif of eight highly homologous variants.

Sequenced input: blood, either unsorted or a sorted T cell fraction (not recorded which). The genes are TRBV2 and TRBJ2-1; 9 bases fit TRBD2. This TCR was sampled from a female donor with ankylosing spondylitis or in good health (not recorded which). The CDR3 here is CASSDSVAGAGGNEQFF. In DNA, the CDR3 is TGTGCCAGCAGTGATTCAGTAGCGGGGGCCGGAGGGAATGAGCAGTTCTTC.